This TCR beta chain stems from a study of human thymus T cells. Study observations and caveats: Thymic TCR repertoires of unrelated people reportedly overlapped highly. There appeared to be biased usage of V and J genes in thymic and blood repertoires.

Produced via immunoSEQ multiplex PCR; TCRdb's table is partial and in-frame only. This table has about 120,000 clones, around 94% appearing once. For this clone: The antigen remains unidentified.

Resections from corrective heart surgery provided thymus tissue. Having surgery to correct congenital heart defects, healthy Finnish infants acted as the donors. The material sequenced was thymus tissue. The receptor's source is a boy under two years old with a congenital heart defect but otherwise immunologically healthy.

The CDR3 reads CASSGNGWGIRVDGYTF. As DNA, the CDR3 is TGTGCCAGCAGTGGCAACGGTTGGGGGATCCGAGTCGACGGCTACACCTTC. The chain recombines TRBV2 with TRBJ1-2; tentative D call: TRBD1 (5 bases). V gave up 4 bases and J gave up 8 bases, with 26 bases separating them. Germline V gives CDR1 SNHLY, CDR2 FYNNEI. This CDR3 spans 17 amino acids.